Described below is a single TCR beta chain sequence and its context. Its antigen remains unidentified. This may stem from a read error, because a much larger clone lies one nucleotide away. The sample is drawn from a study of blood T cells in healthy people across ages (dated by TCRdb to about 2015). With respect to the entire study: In model experiments, roughly one uniquely barcoded TCR beta cDNA molecule per two T cells was captured by template switching. The donors were split into four age groups: young (average about 15 years), middle-aged (about 40), aged (about 62) and long-lived (about 74). For two donors (one aged 18 to 30 and one aged 80 or older), the study analyzed two additional independent replicas of 1 million unique cDNA reads from the same blood draw. The study measured age-related changes in TCR beta repertoire diversity using deep sequencing normalized with unique cDNA molecular identifiers. To avoid experimental bias, donors of different ages were distributed randomly across sequencing lanes.

The method behind the library was 5' RACE. Instrument on record: Illumina HiSeq 2500. The second PCR ran for roughly 6 to 11 cycles and used a J-beta primer mix along with a sample-barcoded 5' primer. A unique molecular identifier was introduced onto each TCR beta cDNA molecule by a template-switch 5' adaptor carrying 12 random nucleotides. Each sample yielded at least 2.5 million CDR3-containing paired-end reads. The Mint cDNA synthesis kit, primed by a TRBC-specific oligonucleotide, was used to synthesize first-strand cDNA from all RNA. After uracil-DNA glycosylase treatment, a first 18-cycle PCR used universal primers M1SS and BC2_uni_R on all cDNA. The authors' pipeline ran thus. For normalization, 1 million high-quality reads were randomly selected from each sample, with every read carrying a distinct molecular identifier. Instead of being binned into consensus sequences, reads with shared molecular identifiers were discarded. CDR3 identification, clonotype clustering and error correction used MiTCR with a Q25 quality threshold and the strictest error-elimination algorithm. A nonparametric unseen species model with Euler transformation was used to estimate lower-bound total TCR beta diversity. The public sequencing data were trimmed at Q25 with fastp and processed into clonotypes with MiXCR by TCRdb, which kept only in-frame beta chains. Rows matching on CDR3 protein sequence are summarized as one entry with the most common DNA and genes. The V and J calls shown here were made by TCRdb, not taken from the authors' results. This sample lists 1.5 million or so distinct CDR3 sequences; less than 45% were detected once. The ten top clones hold over 3.5% of the sample.

The germline V gene (reference sequence) sets CDR1 to PRHDT and CDR2 to FYEKMQ. The CDR3 runs 15 residues from the cysteine to the phenylalanine. Just the 45-base CDR3 DNA is kept, in frame starting at base 1. General conclusions and limits of the study: Estimates of total diversity from one million sequenced T cells were regarded as lower bounds and underestimates. Since profiling was done on bulk unsorted PBMCs, naive and antigen-experienced compartments could not be conclusively compared. The percentage of naive T cells measured by flow cytometry correlated strongly with observed TCR beta diversity. Observed TCR beta diversity per million T cells fell roughly linearly with age, and a significant reduction was already apparent by age roughly 40. Compared with the aged group, the long-lived group had more naive CD4+ T cells, fewer expanded clones and increased TCR diversity, a pattern suggesting age selection. Because the CMV infection status of the donors was unknown, age-related changes in expanded clonotypes may potentially have been confounded.

Systemically healthy Caucasian individuals from Russia, around 39 in total and aged roughly 6 to 100 years, were included as donors. Each donor gave ten milliliters of peripheral blood, collected into EDTA-treated Vacutainer tubes. Ficoll-Paque density-gradient centrifugation was used to isolate PBMCs, with at least 6 million obtained per sample. Total RNA, at least 6 micrograms per sample, was extracted from PBMCs with Trizol reagent. The percentages of naive CD45RAhigh/CD27high T cells were determined by flow cytometry on a PBMC aliquot from every donor. The source of this sequence is a woman in her late teens or twenties in good health. The chain uses TRBV13 and TRBJ1-2, and the D gene may be TRBD1, 6 bases matching. The source material was blood. The CDR3 here reads CASGFGTRGYYGYTF. The base sequence is TGTGCCAGCGGCTTCGGGACAAGGGGCTACTATGGCTACACCTTC.